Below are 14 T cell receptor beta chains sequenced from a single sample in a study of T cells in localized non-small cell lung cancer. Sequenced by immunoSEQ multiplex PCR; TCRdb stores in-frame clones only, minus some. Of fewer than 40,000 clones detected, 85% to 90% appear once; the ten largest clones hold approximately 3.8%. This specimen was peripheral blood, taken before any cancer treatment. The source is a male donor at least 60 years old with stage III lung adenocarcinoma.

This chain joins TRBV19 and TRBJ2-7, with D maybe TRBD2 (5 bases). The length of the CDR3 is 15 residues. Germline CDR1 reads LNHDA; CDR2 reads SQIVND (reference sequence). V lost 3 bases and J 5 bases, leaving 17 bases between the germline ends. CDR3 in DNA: TGTGCCAGTAGTATTGGCGTCGAGAGAGGGAACGAGCAGTACTTC. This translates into CASSIGVERGNEQYF.

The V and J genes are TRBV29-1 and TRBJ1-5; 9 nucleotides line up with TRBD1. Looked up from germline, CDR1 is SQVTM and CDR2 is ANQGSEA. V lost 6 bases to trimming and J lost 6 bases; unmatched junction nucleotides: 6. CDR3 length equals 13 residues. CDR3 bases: TGCAGCGTAGCGGGACAGGGTAGTCAGCCCCAGCATTTT. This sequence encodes CSVAGQGSQPQHF.

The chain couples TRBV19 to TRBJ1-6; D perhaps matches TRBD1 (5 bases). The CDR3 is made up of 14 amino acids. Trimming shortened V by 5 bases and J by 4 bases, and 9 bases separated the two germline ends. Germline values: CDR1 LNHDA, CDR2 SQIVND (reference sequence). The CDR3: CASSQGAYNSPLHF. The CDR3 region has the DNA TGTGCCAGTAGTCAGGGAGCGTATAATTCACCCCTCCACTTT.

CDR3 sequence (DNA): TGTGCCAGCTCACCCGGATTCGGGGCGCCGGAGGGGCTCTATGGCTACACCTTC. The encoded protein is CASSPGFGAPEGLYGYTF. V usage is TRBV18 and J usage is TRBJ1-2; a possible D gene is TRBD1 (5 bases). The ends were cut back, 3 bases at V and 4 bases at J, with 24 bases in the middle. The CDR3 runs to 18 residues. The germline V gene has CDR1 KGHSH and CDR2 LQKENI.

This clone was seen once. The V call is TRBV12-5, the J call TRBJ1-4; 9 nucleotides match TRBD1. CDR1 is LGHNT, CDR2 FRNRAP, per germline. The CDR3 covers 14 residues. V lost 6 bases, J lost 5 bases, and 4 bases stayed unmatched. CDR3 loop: CASGTGTGNEKLFF. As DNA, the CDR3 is TGTGCTAGTGGGACGGGGACAGGGAATGAAAAACTGTTTTTT.

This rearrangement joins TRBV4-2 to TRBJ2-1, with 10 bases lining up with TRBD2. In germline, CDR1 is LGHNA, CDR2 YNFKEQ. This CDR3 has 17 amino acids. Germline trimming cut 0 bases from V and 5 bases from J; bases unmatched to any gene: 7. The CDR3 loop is CASSQERLAGVHNEQFF. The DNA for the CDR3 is TGTGCCAGCAGCCAAGAACGGCTAGCGGGAGTGCACAATGAGCAGTTCTTC.

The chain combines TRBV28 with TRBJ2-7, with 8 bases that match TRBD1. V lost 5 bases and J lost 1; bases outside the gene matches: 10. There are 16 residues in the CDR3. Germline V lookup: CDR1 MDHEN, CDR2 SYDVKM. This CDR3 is CASSPLTQGASYEQYF. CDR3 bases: TGTGCCAGCAGTCCGCTGACCCAGGGGGCATCCTACGAGCAGTACTTC.

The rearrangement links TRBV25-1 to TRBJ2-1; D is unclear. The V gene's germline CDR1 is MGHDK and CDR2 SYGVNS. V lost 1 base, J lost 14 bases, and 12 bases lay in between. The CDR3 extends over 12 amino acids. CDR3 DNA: TGTGCCAGCAGTGAATCATTCGTCCGTAAGTTCTTC. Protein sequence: CASSESFVRKFF.

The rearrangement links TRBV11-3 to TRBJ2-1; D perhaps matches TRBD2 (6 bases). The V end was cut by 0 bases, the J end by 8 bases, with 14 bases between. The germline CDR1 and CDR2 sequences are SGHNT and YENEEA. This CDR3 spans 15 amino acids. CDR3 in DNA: TGTGCCAGCAGCTTAGACCCGGGTAGCGGCTATGAGCAGTTCTTC. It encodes CASSLDPGSGYEQFF.

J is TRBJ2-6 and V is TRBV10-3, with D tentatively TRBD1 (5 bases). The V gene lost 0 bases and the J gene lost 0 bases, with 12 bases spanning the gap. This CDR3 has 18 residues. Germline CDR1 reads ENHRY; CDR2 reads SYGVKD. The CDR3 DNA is TGTGCCATCAGTGAGTCGATGGGCAGGGCCTCTGGGGCCAACGTCCTGACTTTC. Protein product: CAISESMGRASGANVLTF.

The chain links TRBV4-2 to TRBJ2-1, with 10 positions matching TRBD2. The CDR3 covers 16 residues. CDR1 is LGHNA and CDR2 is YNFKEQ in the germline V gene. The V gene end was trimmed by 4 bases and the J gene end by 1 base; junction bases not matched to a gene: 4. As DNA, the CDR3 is TGTGCCAGCAGCCCTGAACTAGCGGGGTCCTACAATGAGCAGTTCTTC. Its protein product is CASSPELAGSYNEQFF.

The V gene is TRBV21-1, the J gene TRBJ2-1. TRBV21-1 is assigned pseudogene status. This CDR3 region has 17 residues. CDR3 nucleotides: TGTGCCAGCAGCTTTCGCCCGCCGGGACCTCGGGCGGATGAGCAGTTCTTC. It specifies CASSFRPPGPRADEQFF.

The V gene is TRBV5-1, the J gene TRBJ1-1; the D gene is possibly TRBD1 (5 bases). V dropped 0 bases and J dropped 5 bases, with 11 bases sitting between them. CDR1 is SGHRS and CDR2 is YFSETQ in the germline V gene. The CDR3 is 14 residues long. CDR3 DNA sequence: TGCGCCAGCAGCTTGGCCGGGGGGTCTACTGAAGCTTTCTTT. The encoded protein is CASSLAGGSTEAFF. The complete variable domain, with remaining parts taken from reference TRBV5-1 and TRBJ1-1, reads KAGVTQTPRYLIKTRGQQVTLSCSPISGHRSVSWYQQTPGQGLQFLFEYFSETQRNKGNFPGRFSGRQFSNSRSEMNVSTLELGDSALYLCASSLAGGSTEAFFGQGTRLTVV.

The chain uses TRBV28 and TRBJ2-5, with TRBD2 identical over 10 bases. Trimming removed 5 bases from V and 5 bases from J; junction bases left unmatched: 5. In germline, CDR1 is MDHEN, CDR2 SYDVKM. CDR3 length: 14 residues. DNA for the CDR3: TGTGCCAGCAGTCAAGCGGGGGGGCAGGAGACCCAGTACTTC. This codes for CASSQAGGQETQYF. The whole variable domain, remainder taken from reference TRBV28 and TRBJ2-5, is DVKVTQSSRYLVKRTGEKVFLECVQDMDHENMFWYRQDPGLGLRLIYFSYDVKMKEKGDIPEGYSVSREKKERFSLILESASTNQTSMYLCASSQAGGQETQYFGPGTRLLVL.